What follows is one T cell receptor (beta chain) and its context. The antigen remains unidentified. These data originate in a study of cytomegalovirus exposure and HLA in healthy donors. Nominal health characterized the donors when sampled, though unrecorded immune exposures were likely. Findings of the study overall: In the analysis, some V segments, TRBV6-2 and TRBV6-3 included, were excluded as indistinguishable. A later analysis linked a missense DCLRE1C variant to TCR beta V- and J-gene trimming. Roughly uniform depth of sequencing across donors was assumed in presence/absence analyses.

Amplification used 60 Vbeta primers and 13 Jbeta primers. Only in-frame clones appear in the TCRdb table, and some are missing; sequencing was by immunoSEQ multiplex PCR. The top ten hold over 2% of the sample, which has some 160,000 clones, approximately 81% seen once. The CDR3 contains 14 residues. J lost 2 bases, V lost 6 bases, and 5 bases had no gene match. CDR1 MNHNY and CDR2 SVGAGI come from the germline V gene (reference sequence). The TCR originated in a young man in good health and CMV-seropositive. The chain joins TRBV6-6 to TRBJ2-3; 7 bases are shared with TRBD1. The sequenced material came from PBMCs. The CDR3 sequence is CASRQTGITDTQYF. As DNA, the CDR3 is TGTGCCAGCAGACAGACAGGGATCACAGATACGCAGTATTTT.